Below are 24 T cell receptor beta chains sequenced from a single sample in a study of shared clonotypes between healthy human individuals. Here immunoSEQ multiplex PCR was the method, and the copy in TCRdb shows in-frame clones only, minus some. Of about 1 million clones listed, 65% to 80% are singletons. The sample taken for sequencing was memory CD4+ T cells sorted from blood. Regarding subset: CD45RA-negative fraction. These receptors came from a man aged 18 to 29 in good health.

This chain links TRBV5-1 with TRBJ1-4, with D possibly TRBD1 on 5 matching bases. This CDR3 has 15 amino acids. The germline V gene has CDR1 SGHRS and CDR2 YFSETQ. V gave up 5 bases and J gave up 5 bases, with 16 bases separating them. The CDR3, as DNA: TGCGCCAGCAGGCAAGGGACGGATACAAATGAAAAACTGTTTTTT. This codes for CASRQGTDTNEKLFF.

This clone was found once. The chain couples TRBV7-9 to TRBJ2-1; no reliable D call. Germline assignment: CDR1 SEHNR and CDR2 FQNEAQ (reference sequence). The CDR3 is 14 residues long. Between the trimmed V and J ends, which lost 5 bases and 3 bases, there was a span of 11 bases. The CDR3 nucleotides are TGTGCCAGCAGCCCAACCCTAAGCTACAATGAGCAGTTCTTC. It is translated as CASSPTLSYNEQFF.

The V gene is TRBV2, the J gene TRBJ1-1; D call uncertain. Trimming removed 6 bases at V and 2 bases at J, with 13 bases between. CDR3 length equals 14 residues. CDR1 and CDR2 from the germline V gene are SNHLY and FYNNEI. The CDR3 DNA sequence: TGTGCCAGCAGGCCTGACTTGTCAAACACTGAAGCTTTCTTT. This encodes CASRPDLSNTEAFF.

Notes on this clone: The sample holds other DNA sequences that translate to the same CDR3. V and J are TRBV30 and TRBJ1-1, with unresolved D. Germline V gene data show CDR1 as GTSNPN and CDR2 as SVGIG (reference sequence). This CDR3 contains 13 residues. V lost 0 bases, J lost 0 bases, and 5 bases lay in between. CDR3 sequence (DNA): TGTGCCTGGAGTGTAGCATTGAACACTGAAGCTTTCTTT. This translates into CAWSVALNTEAFF. Complete variable domain (other parts from reference TRBV30 and TRBJ1-1): SQTIHQWPATLVQPVGSPLSLECTVEGTSNPNLYWYRQAAGRGLQLLFYSVGIGQISSEVPQNLSASRPQDRQFILSSKKLLLSDSGFYLCAWSVALNTEAFFGQGTRLTVV.

The V call is TRBV2, the J call TRBJ2-3; maybe TRBD2 (5 bases). Trimming shortened V by 7 bases and J by 2 bases, and 10 bases separated the two germline ends. The germline V gene encodes CDR1 SNHLY and CDR2 FYNNEI. The CDR3 has 13 residues. Here the CDR3 reads CASMAGDTDTQYF. Here the CDR3 DNA reads TGTGCCAGCATGGCCGGGGACACAGATACGCAGTATTTT.

On this clone itself: Additional DNA sequences in this sample encode the identical CDR3. The rearrangement joins TRBV5-1 to TRBJ2-5; 7 nucleotides align to TRBD2. This CDR3 has 14 amino acids. Germline assignment: CDR1 SGHRS and CDR2 YFSETQ. The V and J ends lost 0 bases and 4 bases, in that order; junction bases with no gene match: 3. The CDR3 DNA follows: TGCGCCAGCAGCTTGGCTGGGGGGGGAGAGACCCAGTACTTC. Encoded protein: CASSLAGGGETQYF.

The chain has TRBV30 and TRBJ2-2; no clear D. The germline V gene encodes CDR1 GTSNPN and CDR2 SVGIG (reference sequence). The CDR3 covers 11 residues. Trimming stripped 2 bases from V and 5 bases from J, with 3 bases between. Here the CDR3 reads CAWSWTGELFF. CDR3 in DNA: TGTGCCTGGAGTTGGACCGGGGAGCTGTTTTTT.

The J gene is TRBJ2-2, the V gene TRBV5-1; D might be TRBD2 (5 bases). V lost 5 bases to trimming and J lost 5 bases, with 16 bases between them. The CDR3 has 15 amino acids. Per germline, CDR1 SGHRS and CDR2 YFSETQ. CDR3 amino acids: CASSSTGIKTGELFF. DNA for the CDR3: TGCGCCAGCAGTTCCACCGGGATAAAGACCGGGGAGCTGTTTTTT.

V gene TRBV7-9 combines with J gene TRBJ2-7, with 10 bases lining up with TRBD2. The CDR3 runs to 14 residues. CDR1 and CDR2 (germline): SEHNR, FQNEAQ (reference sequence). Trimming took 5 bases from V and 3 from J; bases not matched to a gene: 4. The CDR3 spells CASSRTSGNYEQYF. CDR3 nucleotides: TGTGCCAGCAGCCGGACTAGCGGTAACTACGAGCAGTACTTC.

Comment on this clone: Other DNA sequences in the same sample also yield this CDR3. The chain is built from TRBV5-1 and TRBJ2-5; D unresolved. The CDR3 consists of 14 residues. Germline V lookup: CDR1 SGHRS, CDR2 YFSETQ. Trimming cost V 2 bases and J 4 bases, with 12 bases left between them. Written as DNA, the CDR3 is TGCGCCAGCAGCTTAGGCTCCGTGGGAGAGACCCAGTACTTC. It codes for CASSLGSVGETQYF.

As concerns this clone: Since a much larger clone is just one base distant, this may be a read error. The chain links TRBV11-2 to TRBJ2-1; D is unclear. V was trimmed by 1 base and J by 7 bases, leaving 11 bases between them. CDR1 is SGHAT and CDR2 is FQNNGV in the germline V gene. The CDR3 spans 14 residues. Here the CDR3 DNA reads TGTGCCAGCAGCTTAGGAACGGTAGGGAATGAGCAGTTCTTC. The encoded protein is CASSLGTVGNEQFF.

This clone was seen a handful of times. The chain uses TRBV4-3 and TRBJ2-1, with 7 bases that match TRBD2. Germline V gives CDR1 LGHNA, CDR2 YSLEER. CDR3 length: 16 residues. Unmatched junction bases numbered 12, after V lost 1 base and J lost 9 bases. The CDR3 DNA reads as TGCGCCAGCAGCCAAGCGCAAGTGGCAGCGGGAACTGAGCAGTTCTTC. Translating gives CASSQAQVAAGTEQFF.

The chain carries TRBV2 and TRBJ1-3, with unresolved D. CDR1 and CDR2 from the germline V gene are SNHLY and FYNNEI. Trimming stripped 4 bases from V and 7 bases from J, with 5 bases between. The CDR3 has 11 amino acids. Here the CDR3 reads CASSGSNTIYF. DNA for the CDR3: TGTGCCAGCAGTGGGAGTAACACCATATATTTT.

This clone was seen more than once but under ten times. The rearrangement uses TRBV2 and TRBJ1-4; D unclear. Germline-derived CDR1 and CDR2 are SNHLY and FYNNEI. Trimming removed 11 bases at V and 7 bases at J, with 8 bases between. There are 10 residues in the CDR3. For the CDR3, the DNA is TGTGCCCCTCTCGGTGAAAAACTGTTTTTT. Amino acids: CAPLGEKLFF.

The CDR3 sequence: CASLQGLSGNTIYF. Written as DNA, the CDR3 is TGTGCCAGCTTACAGGGCCTCTCTGGAAACACCATATATTTT. The chain joins TRBV18 to TRBJ1-3; tentative D call: TRBD1 (6 bases). The CDR3 covers 14 residues. In germline, CDR1 is KGHSH, CDR2 LQKENI. V was cut by 7 bases and J by 0 bases, with 10 bases left in between.

V is TRBV7-2 and J is TRBJ1-5, with D possibly being TRBD1 (5 bases). With 1 base removed from V and 6 bases from J, the gap between germline ends came to 13 bases. The V gene's germline CDR1 is SGHTA and CDR2 FQGNSA. The CDR3 spans 15 residues. The CDR3 here is CASSLEGAAGQPQHF. The DNA for the CDR3 is TGTGCCAGCAGCTTAGAAGGGGCGGCGGGTCAGCCCCAGCATTTT.

This clone was observed a few times. The rearrangement joins TRBV30 to TRBJ1-2; tentative D call: TRBD1 (5 bases). CDR3 length: 11 amino acids. The V gene's germline CDR1 is GTSNPN and CDR2 SVGIG (reference sequence). CDR3 nucleotide sequence: TGTGCTGCTGACAGTAACTATGGCTACACCTTC. This gives the protein CAADSNYGYTF.

The J gene is TRBJ1-6, the V gene TRBV10-1; D uncertain. V gave up 11 bases and J gave up 0 bases, with 17 bases separating them. From germline, CDR1 is WNHNN and CDR2 SYGVQD (reference sequence). The CDR3 length is 16 residues. The DNA for the CDR3 is TGCGCCGCCCGTTGTGCTCACCCCTCCTATAATTCACCCCTCCACTTT. Protein product: CAARCAHPSYNSPLHF.

This chain links TRBV28 with TRBJ2-2; D is possibly TRBD2 (7 bases). The germline V gene encodes CDR1 MDHEN and CDR2 SYDVKM. V shed 7 bases and J shed 1 base, with 10 bases lying between them. The CDR3 is 14 residues long. The CDR3 DNA reads TGTGCCAGCACGGGGGGCCTGAACACCGGGGAGCTGTTTTTT. Translation: CASTGGLNTGELFF.

The chain has TRBV5-5 and TRBJ1-2, with TRBD1 identical over 9 bases. The germline gives CDR1 SGHKS, CDR2 YYEKEE (reference sequence). The CDR3 runs 15 residues. The trim removed 2 bases at V and 2 bases at J, leaving 4 bases unmatched. For the CDR3, the DNA is TGTGCCAGCAGCTTAGCTGGACAGGGGAACTATGGCTACACCTTC. The encoded protein is CASSLAGQGNYGYTF.

The rearrangement links TRBV19 to TRBJ2-7, with 10 bases lining up with TRBD2. V was pared by 6 bases and J by 5 bases, with 7 bases of the junction left unmatched. This CDR3 has 14 residues. Germline loops: CDR1 LNHDA, CDR2 SQIVND (reference sequence). The CDR3 loop is CASRKAGGPHEQYF. The CDR3, as DNA: TGTGCCAGTAGAAAAGCGGGAGGGCCCCACGAGCAGTACTTC.

CDR3 protein: CATHGRGTGELFF. CDR3 coding DNA: TGTGCCACCCATGGACGGGGCACCGGGGAGCTGTTTTTT. J is TRBJ2-2 and V is TRBV6-5, with D possibly TRBD2 on 5 matching bases. The V end was cut by 10 bases, the J end by 4 bases, with 13 bases between. Germline assignment: CDR1 MNHEY and CDR2 SVGAGI. This CDR3 has 13 amino acids.

A note on this clone: Other nucleotide sequences from this sample produce the same CDR3. The chain links TRBV5-1 to TRBJ2-2; no clear D. V shed 0 bases and J shed 1 base, with 10 bases lying between them. CDR1 is SGHRS and CDR2 is YFSETQ in the germline V gene. This CDR3 is built from 16 residues. CDR3 nucleotide sequence: TGCGCCAGCAGCTTGGAGGGCAGGCGGAACACCGGGGAGCTGTTTTTT. Amino acids: CASSLEGRRNTGELFF. Drawing the rest from reference TRBV5-1 and TRBJ2-2, the complete variable domain is KAGVTQTPRYLIKTRGQQVTLSCSPISGHRSVSWYQQTPGQGLQFLFEYFSETQRNKGNFPGRFSGRQFSNSRSEMNVSTLELGDSALYLCASSLEGRRNTGELFFGEGSRLTVL.

The chain uses TRBV30 and TRBJ2-7; tentative D call: TRBD2 (5 bases). V was cut by 1 base and J by 0 bases, with 16 bases left in between. The germline CDR1 and CDR2 sequences are GTSNPN and SVGIG (reference sequence). The CDR3 runs to 16 residues. DNA for the CDR3: TGTGCCTGGAGTGGTCTCGGCGGGCGGAGCTCCTACGAGCAGTACTTC. Its protein is CAWSGLGGRSSYEQYF.